This passage covers 16 T cell receptor beta chains from one sample sequenced in a study of PD-L1 blockade in urothelial cancer. This sample's time point: peripheral blood 6 weeks after treatment start. Sequencing used immunoSEQ multiplex PCR; TCRdb keeps in-frame clones, though not all of them. The sample has about 50,000 clones, around 85% seen once. Sequencing used PBMCs, obtained around atezolizumab (anti-PD-L1) treatment. The source is a man over 45 with urothelial cancer.

The chain has TRBV7-9 and TRBJ1-2; weak D call: TRBD1 (6 bases). The CDR3 extends over 14 amino acids. Germline CDR1 SEHNR, CDR2 FQNEAQ (reference sequence). The V end lost 5 bases, the J end lost 4 bases, and 14 bases lay between the germline ends. CDR3 amino acids: CASSPTTGLYGYTF. The CDR3, as DNA: TGTGCCAGCAGCCCAACGACAGGTCTCTATGGCTACACCTTC.

This clone was counted only a few times. The chain has TRBV5-4 and TRBJ1-1, with D possibly TRBD1 on 6 matching bases. Trimming pared 2 bases from V and 2 bases from J, leaving 16 bases between. Per the germline V gene, CDR1 is SGHNT and CDR2 is YYREEE (reference sequence). The CDR3 has 16 amino acids. In DNA form, the CDR3 reads TGTGCCAGCAGCTTAGCAGGGGTGAAGAGCAACACTGAAGCTTTCTTT. It is translated as CASSLAGVKSNTEAFF. The complete variable domain, with remaining parts taken from reference TRBV5-4 and TRBJ1-1, reads ETGVTQSPTHLIKTRGQQVTLRCSSQSGHNTVSWYQQALGQGPQFIFQYYREEENGRGNFPPRFSGLQFPNYSSELNVNALELDDSALYLCASSLAGVKSNTEAFFGQGTRLTVV.

This chain uses TRBV19 with TRBJ2-7; a weak D match, TRBD1 (6 bases). Germline V gene sequence: CDR1 LNHDA, CDR2 SQIVND (reference sequence). The CDR3 has 15 amino acids. Trimming took 5 bases from V and 2 from J, leaving 16 bases between them. For the CDR3, the DNA is TGTGCCAGTAGTCCACGACAGGAACCCGCCTACGAGCAGTACTTC. It specifies CASSPRQEPAYEQYF.

This chain connects TRBV5-5 to TRBJ1-4; D unclear. The CDR3 loop spans 16 amino acids. Looked up from germline, CDR1 is SGHKS and CDR2 is YYEKEE (reference sequence). Trimming removed 1 base from V and 0 bases from J, with 10 bases in between. CDR3 residues: CASSLIRFATNEKLFF. In DNA form, the CDR3 reads TGTGCCAGCAGCTTGATCCGGTTTGCAACTAATGAAAAACTGTTTTTT. The variable domain in full, completed from reference TRBV5-5 and TRBJ1-4, reads DAGVTQSPTHLIKTRGQQVTLRCSPISGHKSVSWYQQVLGQGPQFIFQYYEKEERGRGNFPDRFSARQFPNYSSELNVNALLLGDSALYLCASSLIRFATNEKLFFGSGTQLSVL.

The chain is built from TRBV9 and TRBJ2-5; 7 bases are shared with TRBD1. The CDR3 sequence is 15 residues long. Germline CDR1 SGDLS, CDR2 YYNGEE. V dropped 4 bases and J dropped 4; count of bases not matched to a gene: 10. The CDR3 DNA reads TGTGCCAGCAGCCCAATGACAGGGTTTGGAGAGACCCAGTACTTC. As protein: CASSPMTGFGETQYF.

This chain connects TRBV10-2 to TRBJ1-2; D gene uncertain. This CDR3 is built from 13 residues. Germline CDR1 and CDR2: WSHSY and SAAADI. The ends were cut back, 0 bases at V and 4 bases at J, with 6 bases in the middle. The CDR3 spells CASSESGGYGYTF. CDR3 nucleotide sequence: TGCGCCAGCAGTGAGTCGGGAGGCTATGGCTACACCTTC.

The chain recombines TRBV5-4 with TRBJ2-5; 7 nucleotides align to TRBD2. The V gene end was trimmed by 2 bases and the J gene end by 5 bases; junction bases not matched to a gene: 3. The length of the CDR3 is 13 residues. In germline, CDR1 is SGHNT, CDR2 YYREEE (reference sequence). The CDR3 reads CASSLSGVETQYF. CDR3 DNA: TGTGCCAGCAGCTTAAGCGGGGTTGAGACCCAGTACTTC.

The chain recombines TRBV5-5 with TRBJ2-7, with no clear D. In germline, CDR1 is SGHKS, CDR2 YYEKEE (reference sequence). V was trimmed by 0 bases and J by 2 bases, leaving 15 bases between them. The CDR3 has 16 amino acids. The CDR3 sequence: CASSLAPGFDTYEQYF. DNA of the CDR3: TGTGCCAGCAGCTTGGCCCCAGGCTTTGACACCTACGAGCAGTACTTC.

The rearrangement links TRBV18 to TRBJ2-1; no definite D call. V was clipped by 3 bases and J by 3 bases, with 12 bases between them. Germline assignment: CDR1 KGHSH and CDR2 LQKENI. This CDR3 has 15 residues. The CDR3 spells CASSPQTPIYNEQFF. The CDR3 region has the DNA TGTGCCAGCTCACCTCAAACTCCTATCTACAATGAGCAGTTCTTC.

The V and J genes are TRBV19 and TRBJ2-4; D is possibly TRBD2 (6 bases). Germline V CDR1 and CDR2: LNHDA, SQIVND (reference sequence). Trimming left V 10 bases short and J 4 bases short, with 14 bases between. The CDR3 totals 13 residues. The CDR3 sequence is CATTGTDKNIQYF. CDR3 bases: TGTGCCACTACCGGGACTGATAAAAACATTCAGTACTTC.

V and J are TRBV13 and TRBJ2-1, with 8 bases that match TRBD2. The CDR3 runs 18 residues. Germline V gene data show CDR1 as PRHDT and CDR2 as FYEKMQ (reference sequence). J was trimmed by 3 bases and V by 1 base; bases with no gene match: 11. In nucleotides, the CDR3 is TGTGCCAGCAGCTTAGTATCGCCTAGCGGGTTCTACTACAATGAGCAGTTCTTC. As protein: CASSLVSPSGFYYNEQFF.

This rearrangement joins TRBV6-6 to TRBJ2-7, with D perhaps TRBD2 (7 bases). The CDR3 sequence is 14 residues long. Trimming shortened V by 0 bases and J by 3 bases, and 9 bases separated the two germline ends. Germline V gene lookup returns CDR1 MNHNY and CDR2 SVGAGI (reference sequence). The CDR3 DNA is TGTGCCAGCAGTTACTCGGGGGGGCTCTACGAGCAGTACTTC. Its protein product is CASSYSGGLYEQYF.

This chain connects TRBV2 to TRBJ2-3; TRBD2 is a possible D gene (6 bases). The CDR3 spans 13 residues. Per germline, CDR1 SNHLY and CDR2 FYNNEI. Trimming left V 7 bases short and J 6 bases short, with 14 bases between. Here the CDR3 reads CASNAGSWDTQYF. CDR3 bases: TGTGCCAGCAACGCCGGGAGCTGGGATACGCAGTATTTT.

The chain recombines TRBV28 with TRBJ2-5, with TRBD2 identical over 11 bases. Per germline, CDR1 MDHEN and CDR2 SYDVKM. The CDR3 sequence is 14 residues long. Trimming took 8 bases from V and 4 from J; bases not matched to a gene: 6. DNA of the CDR3: TGTGCCAGCGCTCTAGCGGGAGGAGTAGAGACCCAGTACTTC. Translating it yields CASALAGGVETQYF.

This chain links TRBV9 with TRBJ2-5; 7 positions match TRBD1. Trimming at V came to 4 bases and at J to 5 bases, leaving 8 bases not matched to a gene. Germline-derived CDR1 and CDR2 are SGDLS and YYNGEE. The CDR3 contains 14 residues. The CDR3 DNA sequence: TGTGCCAGCAGCCCCGGGACAGACAGGGAGACCCAGTACTTC. Translated, it gives CASSPGTDRETQYF.

Here the CDR3 reads CAPPRYYGYTF. The CDR3 bases are TGTGCCCCCCCGAGGTACTATGGCTACACCTTC. This chain uses TRBV5-3 with TRBJ1-2; D uncertain. TRBV5-3 is known as an ORF, though its function is uncertain. The CDR3 runs 11 residues. Trimming took 10 bases from V and 3 from J, leaving 10 bases between them.